These 5 T cell receptor beta chains were sequenced from one sample in a study of blood T cell repertoires in COVID-19. TCRdb's table, derived via immunoSEQ multiplex PCR, lists solely in-frame clones and lacks some. Of approximately 100,000 clones listed, about 90% are singletons. The sequenced sample consisted of peripheral blood. These TCRs come from a man over 45 in a cohort sampled during active COVID-19.

The V gene is TRBV6-5, the J gene TRBJ1-1; tentative D call: TRBD1 (6 bases). Germline CDR1 reads MNHEY; CDR2 reads SVGAGI. CDR3 length: 12 amino acids. The germline V and J ends were trimmed by 6 bases and 7 bases, with 12 bases remaining between them. The CDR3, as DNA: TGTGCCAGCAGAAAACAGGGAAATGAAGCTTTCTTT. Amino acids: CASRKQGNEAFF.

The chain combines TRBV3-1 (or the pseudogene TRBV3-2) with TRBJ2-5; 12 bases are a match to TRBD2. Germline lookup yields CDR1 LGHDT and CDR2 YNNKEL (reference sequence). This CDR3 contains 17 residues. Trimming took 0 bases from V and 5 from J; bases not matched to a gene: 7. In DNA form, the CDR3 reads TGTGCCAGCAGCCAAGATCTAGCGGGGGGGCAGTCGGAGACCCAGTACTTC. This sequence encodes CASSQDLAGGQSETQYF.

This clone was observed a single time. The J gene is TRBJ1-1, the V gene TRBV5-8; the D is unclear. The CDR3 totals 13 residues. The V and J ends lost 0 bases and 1 base respectively, with 4 bases between them. Germline assignment: CDR1 SGHTS and CDR2 YDEGEE. The CDR3 sequence is CASSLVSNTEAFF. As DNA, the CDR3 is TGTGCCAGCAGCTTGGTATCGAACACTGAAGCTTTCTTT.

The chain has TRBV7-8 and TRBJ1-2, with a weak D call TRBD1 (5 bases). With 0 bases removed from V and 0 bases from J, the gap between germline ends came to 14 bases. The CDR3 has 17 residues. CDR1 SGHVS and CDR2 FQNEAQ come from the germline V gene. CDR3 in amino acids: CASSLANVPGSNYGYTF. CDR3 DNA: TGTGCCAGCAGCTTAGCAAATGTTCCAGGGTCTAACTATGGCTACACCTTC.

In nucleotides, the CDR3 is TGTGCCAGCAGCTTCGGGGGGAGCTCCTACGAGCAGTACTTC. Amino acids: CASSFGGSSYEQYF. This chain joins TRBV7-2 and TRBJ2-7, with 7 bases matching TRBD2. The germline CDR1 and CDR2 sequences are SGHTA and FQGNSA. Trimming took 3 bases from V and 0 from J; bases not matched to a gene: 2. The CDR3 contains 14 residues. The full variable domain, rest sourced from reference TRBV7-2 and TRBJ2-7, is GAGVSQSPSNKVTEKGKDVELRCDPISGHTALYWYRQSLGQGLEFLIYFQGNSAPDKSGLPSDRFSAERTGGSVSTLTIQRTQQEDSAVYLCASSFGGSSYEQYFGPGTRLTVT.